These T cell receptor beta chains were read from a single sample in a study of T cell responses to AZD1222 COVID-19 vaccine. Sequenced by immunoSEQ multiplex PCR; TCRdb stores in-frame clones only, minus some. Of 120,000 to 150,000 clones detected, approximately 90% appear once; the ten largest clones hold 2.8%. Here the sequenced sample was peripheral blood, taken on day 0 of AZD1222 vaccination. These receptors originate from an adult in good health. CDR3s include the opening cysteine and the closing phenylalanine or tryptophan.

J gene: TRBJ1-6; V gene: TRBV7-9; CDR3 protein: CASSVDRGGGSPLHF
J gene: TRBJ2-2; V gene: TRBV10-1; CDR3 protein: CASSEGGELFF
J gene: TRBJ1-1; V gene: TRBV7-8; CDR3 protein: CASSSRGWGPENTEAFF
J gene: TRBJ1-1; V gene: TRBV28; CDR3 protein: CASSIPGESEAFF
J gene: TRBJ2-1; V gene: TRBV2; CDR3 protein: CASSEGHEQFF
J gene: TRBJ2-3; V gene: TRBV5-1; CDR3 protein: CASSSIGTSGRADTQYF
J gene: TRBJ2-1; V gene: TRBV6-5; CDR3 protein: CASSQDGGRINEQFF
J gene: TRBJ1-4; V gene: TRBV28; CDR3 protein: CASNTARTGSEKLFF
J gene: TRBJ2-7; V gene: TRBV5-5; CDR3 protein: CASSTPGTGSYEQYF
J gene: TRBJ2-3; V gene: TRBV15; CDR3 protein: CATSRDLSSDTQYF
J gene: TRBJ2-4; V gene: TRBV11-2; CDR3 protein: CASSLEGGHQYF
J gene: TRBJ2-3; V gene: TRBV4-1; CDR3 protein: CASSPRSGGQSTDTQYF
J gene: TRBJ2-7; V gene: TRBV6-5; CDR3 protein: CASGRGQRYEQYF
J gene: TRBJ1-4; V gene: TRBV27; CDR3 protein: CASTYAGGPGTSKLFF
J gene: TRBJ1-5; V gene: TRBV5-1; CDR3 protein: CASSPGTGDQPQHF
J gene: TRBJ2-5; V gene: TRBV7-9; CDR3 protein: CASSPPDLQETQYF
J gene: TRBJ1-5; V gene: TRBV12-3/TRBV12-4; CDR3 protein: CASSDRSTQPQHF
J gene: TRBJ2-3; V gene: TRBV20-1; CDR3 protein: CSARALRLQYF
J gene: TRBJ2-1; V gene: TRBV12-3/TRBV12-4; CDR3 protein: CASSWTRDNEQFF
J gene: TRBJ1-2; V gene: TRBV5-6; CDR3 protein: CASSLVAMGYGYTF
J gene: TRBJ2-1; V gene: TRBV11-3; CDR3 protein: CASSLWGSYNEQFF
J gene: TRBJ2-1; V gene: TRBV28; CDR3 protein: CASKGGQSATLINNEQFF
J gene: TRBJ2-7; V gene: TRBV6-5; CDR3 protein: CASRYRRGTYYEQYF
J gene: TRBJ2-7; V gene: TRBV5-1; CDR3 protein: CASSLPRDSPTRRSYEQYF
J gene: TRBJ1-1; V gene: TRBV5-4; CDR3 protein: CASSLGQGLSTEAFF
J gene: TRBJ1-6; V gene: TRBV6-5; CDR3 protein: CASRVFGGDSPLHF
J gene: TRBJ1-5; V gene: TRBV6-1; CDR3 protein: CASSEAGGYSNQPQHF